This paragraph reports one T cell receptor (beta chain). This clonotype has at least ten counts. Its target antigen remains unknown. No clone much larger than this one lies a single base away; base qualities are absent. Blood bank volunteers in Maryland, USA served as the healthy controls. Unsorted PBMC libraries were generated from 2 million PBMCs stored in RNAlater at -80 °C until RNA extraction. Peripheral blood was subjected to Ficoll-Hypaque density gradient centrifugation to isolate PBMCs, which were then cryopreserved in liquid nitrogen. cDNA was synthesized by template-switch 5'RACE using a primer carrying a 10-nucleotide random unique molecular identifier by which each TCR transcript was tagged. Over 190 million TCR-beta sequences, covering 15-18 subjects, were produced in each sequencing run. Total RNA was extracted with the RNeasy kit. TCR-beta VDJ regions were amplified with primers for the TCR constant region and the 5'RACE anchor, using the KAPA Real-time Library Amplification kit. A first PCR added sample indexes and Illumina adaptors, after which a second PCR increased the library yield. After Ampure bead purification, the TCR product of roughly 650 bp was size-selected on a 2% E-gel SizeSelection system. Library quality was checked on a Bioanalyzer, concentration was measured with Qubit, and libraries were quantified with the Kapa Library Quantification kit before pooling. An Illumina HiSeq 2500 sequenced the libraries paired-end 2 x 150 bp. To increase sequence diversity, roughly 25-31% phiX was spiked into each library pool. The published analysis was carried out like this. Quality-filtered reads were processed with the UMI-based MiGEC pipeline, and over 75% of raw TCR sequences were removed by the MiGEC pipeline during error correction. IMGT germline references were used for aligning VDJ genes, and each clonotype was defined as a unique CDR3 amino acid sequence together with its V-J genes. Clonal expansion, Shannon diversity, and CDR3 relatedness (CalcPairwiseDistances, ClusterSamples) were evaluated with VDJtools, and phylogenetic trees were built with CLCbio workbench. Expanded clones were defined as having at least 8 unique UMIs, based on coefficient-of-variation modelling across technical triplicates. TCRdb handled the public reads itself, with Q25 trimming in fastp and clone calling in MiXCR, and kept productive beta chains. Every CDR3 protein is listed once, alongside the most common genes and DNA of its rows. Here the V and J calls rest on TCRdb's processing, not on the authors' analysis. For this sample there are almost 30,000 distinct CDR3 sequences; about 12% appear just once. The leading ten clones occupy 5.8% of the sample.

The entry originates in a study of neurological immune-mediated disorders (dated 2019 in TCRdb). About the full investigation: Using UMI-based sequencing, the study compared peripheral blood TCR-beta repertoires from patients with HTLV-I-associated myelopathy (HAM/TSP), patients with multiple sclerosis, and healthy controls. The approximately 110 TCR-beta libraries included longitudinal samples, technical triplicates and paired sorted CD4+ and CD8+ T-cell subsets alongside PBMC samples. The cohort comprised 68 subjects: 14 HAM/TSP patients, some 34 multiple sclerosis patients and some 20 healthy controls.

General conclusions and limits of the study: No identical CDR3 amino acid sequences were shared among expanded clones across subjects, suggesting private TCR-beta repertoires in all groups. TCR clonal expansion was highest in HAM/TSP patients and lowest in MS patients, with MS patients falling below even healthy controls.

The CDR3, from cysteine to phenylalanine, totals 16 residues. The DNA shown is the 48-base CDR3, in frame from base 1. At the junction V is shortened by 0 bases and J by 3 bases, with 14 bases in between. The germline V gene supplies CDR1 MGHDK and CDR2 SYGVNS. The source of this sequence is a woman aged 60-70 years in good health. Input material: PBMCs. The rearranged segments are TRBV25-1 and TRBJ1-1, with the D gene not confidently named. The nucleotides read TGTGCCAGCAGTGAATATGGTTGGTCTAAGGACACTGAAGCTTTCTTT. Translation gives CASSEYGWSKDTEAFF.